These 8 T cell receptor beta chains were all obtained from the same sample, sequenced in a study of blood T cell repertoires in COVID-19. Libraries were prepared by immunoSEQ multiplex PCR; TCRdb keeps only in-frame clonotypes and omits some of them. The sample has about 220,000 clones, about 80% seen once. The sequencing input was peripheral blood. The receptors come from a woman in her thirties or forties with active or convalescent COVID-19.

Notes on this clone: The junction departs from the called germline gene at one end, perhaps through a read error. The V gene is TRBV9, the J gene TRBJ1-2, with D tentatively TRBD1 (5 bases). The CDR3 is made up of 13 amino acids. Per germline, CDR1 SGDLS and CDR2 YYNGEE. CDR3 in DNA: TGTGCCAGCAGCGTAGCCTTAAATGGGGACTGGTTATTC. Protein: CASSVALNGDWLF.

In its sample, this clone was seen once. This sequence joins TRBV5-1 and TRBJ2-1; 7 positions agree with TRBD2. The germline V gene encodes CDR1 SGHRS and CDR2 YFSETQ. V was pared by 4 bases and J by 2 bases, with 6 bases of the junction left unmatched. The CDR3 contains 15 residues. Here the CDR3 DNA reads TGCGCCAGCAGCCCAGGGACTACGGCCTACAATGAGCAGTTCTTC. It encodes CASSPGTTAYNEQFF. The full variable domain, in which reference TRBV5-1 and TRBJ2-1 provide the parts outside the CDR3, is KAGVTQTPRYLIKTRGQQVTLSCSPISGHRSVSWYQQTPGQGLQFLFEYFSETQRNKGNFPGRFSGRQFSNSRSEMNVSTLELGDSALYLCASSPGTTAYNEQFFGPGTRLTVL.

V is TRBV25-1 and J is TRBJ1-4, with D hard to call. Trimming pared 1 base from V and 0 bases from J, leaving 9 bases between. Germline V gene data show CDR1 as MGHDK and CDR2 as SYGVNS. This CDR3 region has 16 residues. This CDR3 is CASSESRSATNEKLFF. DNA for the CDR3: TGTGCCAGCAGTGAATCCCGGTCGGCAACTAATGAAAAACTGTTTTTT. The whole variable domain, remainder taken from reference TRBV25-1 and TRBJ1-4, is EADIYQTPRYLVIGTGKKITLECSQTMGHDKMYWYQQDPGMELHLIHYSYGVNSTEKGDLSSESTVSRIRTEHFPLTLESARPSHTSQYLCASSESRSATNEKLFFGSGTQLSVL.

The chain has TRBV4-2 and TRBJ2-2, with a possible D match to TRBD2 (7 bases). The CDR3 runs to 15 residues. The V end was cut by 7 bases, the J end by 5 bases, with 17 bases between. Per germline, CDR1 LGHNA and CDR2 YNFKEQ. The CDR3 DNA sequence: TGTGCCAGCACCCCGAGAGGGGGGGAAACCGGGGAGCTGTTTTTT. Protein sequence: CASTPRGGETGELFF.

This chain uses TRBV7-2 with TRBJ2-5, with 7 bases aligning to TRBD1. The germline V gene encodes CDR1 SGHTA and CDR2 FQGNSA. V lost 2 bases to trimming and J lost 1 base; unmatched junction nucleotides: 7. This CDR3 has 16 amino acids. CDR3 region: CASSLRSGQPQETQYF. CDR3 in DNA: TGTGCCAGCAGCTTAAGGTCGGGACAGCCCCAAGAGACCCAGTACTTC.

This chain joins TRBV7-3 and TRBJ1-1; D unresolved. CDR3 length: 15 residues. Per the germline V gene, CDR1 is SGHTA and CDR2 is FQGTGA. V lost 7 bases and J 4 bases, leaving 19 bases between the germline ends. As DNA, the CDR3 is TGTGCCAGCACCCCCTTAATTCGAGACACCACTGAAGCTTTCTTT. It translates to CASTPLIRDTTEAFF.

This clone was seen a handful of times. The genes are TRBV19 and TRBJ2-2, with 9 bases fitting TRBD2. The V segment lost 7 bases and the J segment 4 bases; nucleotides outside the gene matches: 7. Looked up from germline, CDR1 is LNHDA and CDR2 is SQIVND (reference sequence). This CDR3 comprises 15 residues. DNA for the CDR3: TGTGCCAGTACCTTGGGACTAGCTTTCACCGGGGAGCTGTTTTTT. Amino acids: CASTLGLAFTGELFF.

This clone has a handful of counts. V and J are TRBV5-8 and TRBJ1-5; unclear D gene. Per the germline V gene, CDR1 is SGHTS and CDR2 is YDEGEE. Trimming took off 0 bases at V and 3 bases at J, with 16 bases between the two ends. This CDR3 has 17 amino acids. This chain's CDR3 is CASSLEVSSLLNQPQHF. The CDR3 DNA sequence: TGTGCCAGCAGCTTGGAAGTCAGTAGCCTACTCAATCAGCCCCAGCATTTT.